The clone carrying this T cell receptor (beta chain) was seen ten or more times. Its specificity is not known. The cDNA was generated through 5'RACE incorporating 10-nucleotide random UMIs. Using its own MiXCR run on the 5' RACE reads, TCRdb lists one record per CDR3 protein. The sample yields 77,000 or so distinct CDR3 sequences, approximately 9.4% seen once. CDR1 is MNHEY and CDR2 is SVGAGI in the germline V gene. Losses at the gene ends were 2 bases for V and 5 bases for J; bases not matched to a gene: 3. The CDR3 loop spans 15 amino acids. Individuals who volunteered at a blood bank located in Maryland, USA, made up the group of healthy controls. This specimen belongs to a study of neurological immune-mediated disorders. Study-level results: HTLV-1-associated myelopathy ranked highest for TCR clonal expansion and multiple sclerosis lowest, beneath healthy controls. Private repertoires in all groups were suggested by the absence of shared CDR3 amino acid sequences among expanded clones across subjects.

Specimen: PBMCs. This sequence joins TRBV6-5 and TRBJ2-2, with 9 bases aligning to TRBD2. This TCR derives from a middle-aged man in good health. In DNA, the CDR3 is TGTGCCAGCAGTTACCTAGCGGGAAGAACCGGGGAGCTGTTTTTT. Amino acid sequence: CASSYLAGRTGELFF.